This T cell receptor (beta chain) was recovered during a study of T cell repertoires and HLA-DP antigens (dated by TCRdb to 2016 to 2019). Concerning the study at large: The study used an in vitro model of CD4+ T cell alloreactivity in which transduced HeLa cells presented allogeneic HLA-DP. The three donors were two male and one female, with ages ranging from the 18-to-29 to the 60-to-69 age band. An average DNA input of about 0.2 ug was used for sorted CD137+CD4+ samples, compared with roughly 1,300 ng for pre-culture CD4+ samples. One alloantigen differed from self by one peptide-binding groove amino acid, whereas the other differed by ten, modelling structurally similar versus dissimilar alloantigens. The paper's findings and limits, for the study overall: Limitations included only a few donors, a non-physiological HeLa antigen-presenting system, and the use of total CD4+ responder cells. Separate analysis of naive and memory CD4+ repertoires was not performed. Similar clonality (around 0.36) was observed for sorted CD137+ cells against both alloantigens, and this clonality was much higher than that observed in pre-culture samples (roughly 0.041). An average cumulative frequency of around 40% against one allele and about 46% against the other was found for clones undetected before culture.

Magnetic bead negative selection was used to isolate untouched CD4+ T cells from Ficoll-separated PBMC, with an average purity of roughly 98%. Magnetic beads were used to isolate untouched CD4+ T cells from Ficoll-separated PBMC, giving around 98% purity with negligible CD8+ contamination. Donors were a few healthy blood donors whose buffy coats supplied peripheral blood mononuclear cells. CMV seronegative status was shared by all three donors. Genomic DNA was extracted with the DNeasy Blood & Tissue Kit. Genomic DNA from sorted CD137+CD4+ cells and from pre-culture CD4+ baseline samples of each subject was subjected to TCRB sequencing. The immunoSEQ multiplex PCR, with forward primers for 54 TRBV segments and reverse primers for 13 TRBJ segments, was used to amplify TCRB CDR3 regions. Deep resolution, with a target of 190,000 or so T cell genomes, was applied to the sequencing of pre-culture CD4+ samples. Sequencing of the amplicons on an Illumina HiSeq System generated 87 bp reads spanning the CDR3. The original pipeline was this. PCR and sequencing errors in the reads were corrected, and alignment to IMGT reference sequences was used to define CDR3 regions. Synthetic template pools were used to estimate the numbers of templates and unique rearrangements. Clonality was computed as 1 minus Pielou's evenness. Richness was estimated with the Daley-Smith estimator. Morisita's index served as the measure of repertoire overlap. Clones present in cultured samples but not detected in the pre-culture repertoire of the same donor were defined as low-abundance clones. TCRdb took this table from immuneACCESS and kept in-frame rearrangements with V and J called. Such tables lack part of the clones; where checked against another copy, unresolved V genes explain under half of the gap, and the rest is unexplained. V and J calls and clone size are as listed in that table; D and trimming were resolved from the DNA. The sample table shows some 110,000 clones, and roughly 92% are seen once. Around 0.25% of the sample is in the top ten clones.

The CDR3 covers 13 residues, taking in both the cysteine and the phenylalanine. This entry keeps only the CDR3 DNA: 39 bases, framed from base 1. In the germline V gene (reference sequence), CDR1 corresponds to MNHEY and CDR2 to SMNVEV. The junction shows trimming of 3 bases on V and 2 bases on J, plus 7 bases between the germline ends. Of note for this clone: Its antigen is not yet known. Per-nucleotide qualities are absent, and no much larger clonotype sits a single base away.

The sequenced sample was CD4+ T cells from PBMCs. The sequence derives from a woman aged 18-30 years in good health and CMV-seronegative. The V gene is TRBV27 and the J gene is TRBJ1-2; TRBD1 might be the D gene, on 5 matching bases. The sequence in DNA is TGTGCCAGCAGTTTGGAGGGGAACTATGGCTACACCTTC. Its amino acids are CASSLEGNYGYTF.